Below, 2 T cell receptor beta chains from the same sample are listed, as sequenced in a study of shared clonotypes between healthy human individuals. Naivety among CD8 cells was defined by CD45RO negativity and positive CCR7 selection, thereby excluding terminally differentiated effector memory CD45RA+ cells. The assay was immunoSEQ multiplex PCR, and TCRdb's table has in-frame clones only and misses some. The sample holds approximately 2,000,000 clones; just under 95% are singletons and the top ten take roughly 1.7%. Sequenced material: naive CD8+ T cells from PBMCs. The receptors originated from a man younger than 30 in good health. Some clones in this sample may be carry-over from other donors' samples.

The sample holds one count of this clone. The J gene is TRBJ2-1, the V gene TRBV6-1, with D unresolved. Germline-derived CDR1 and CDR2 are MNHNS and SASEGT. The CDR3 loop spans 14 amino acids. Trimming left V 9 bases short and J 4 bases short, with 16 bases between. CDR3 coding DNA: TGTGCCAGTGACTCAGGACCACGATACAATGAGCAGTTCTTC. This encodes CASDSGPRYNEQFF.

V and J are TRBV10-3 and TRBJ1-1; D possibly corresponds to TRBD1 (6 bases). The CDR3 consists of 16 residues. The V and J ends lost 2 bases and 1 base respectively, with 14 bases between them. Looked up from germline, CDR1 is ENHRY and CDR2 is SYGVKD. The CDR3 nucleotides read TGTGCCATCAGTGAGGGTCGACAGGTTGAGAACACTGAAGCTTTCTTT. Translated, it gives CAISEGRQVENTEAFF.